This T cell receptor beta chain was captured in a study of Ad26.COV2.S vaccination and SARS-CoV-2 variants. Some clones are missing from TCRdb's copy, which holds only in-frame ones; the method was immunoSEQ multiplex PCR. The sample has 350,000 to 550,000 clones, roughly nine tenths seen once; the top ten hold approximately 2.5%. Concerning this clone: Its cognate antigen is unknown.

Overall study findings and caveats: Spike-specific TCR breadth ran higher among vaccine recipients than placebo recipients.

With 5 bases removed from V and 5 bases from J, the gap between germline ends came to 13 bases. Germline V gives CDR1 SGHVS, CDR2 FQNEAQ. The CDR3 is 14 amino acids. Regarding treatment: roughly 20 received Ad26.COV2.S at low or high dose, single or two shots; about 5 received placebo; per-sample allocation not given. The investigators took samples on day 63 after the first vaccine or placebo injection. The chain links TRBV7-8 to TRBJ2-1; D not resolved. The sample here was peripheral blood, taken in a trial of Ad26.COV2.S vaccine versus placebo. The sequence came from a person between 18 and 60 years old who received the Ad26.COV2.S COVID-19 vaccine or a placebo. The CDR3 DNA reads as TGTGCCAGCAGCCACCTTGGGGTAAACAATGAGCAGTTCTTC. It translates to CASSHLGVNNEQFF.